A selection of T cell receptor beta chains follows, all from one sample in a study of T cell repertoires in cytomegalovirus infection. For these TCRs, the target antigens are not known. One entry per CDR3 protein, called by TCRdb with MiXCR from the reads. The profile shows about 890,000 distinct CDR3 sequences, roughly 31% of them singletons. This specimen was cultured CD8+ T cells from PBMCs, taken from culture after CMV antigen stimulation. Source of these receptors: a human donor in good health (CMV status not recorded). Some clones in this sample may be carry-over from other donors' samples. Each CDR3 is given with its conserved first and last residue. A D gene is named only where the DNA matches it firmly. Expanded clones get a size class; other rows say once, few or many, or leave the size out.

cdr3_length: 17; d_call: TRBD2; clone_size: .; v_call: TRBV20-1; j_call: TRBJ2-5; cdr3_aa: CSAFLTPRLAGGETQYF; cdr3_nt: TGCAGTGCCTTCCTGACGCCGAGACTAGCGGGGGGGGAGACCCAGTACTTC
cdr3_length: 15; d_call: .; clone_size: few; v_call: TRBV7-9; j_call: TRBJ2-3; cdr3_aa: CASSSTSTPRHSQYF; cdr3_nt: TGTGCCAGCAGCTCGACCTCCACTCCGAGGCATTCGCAGTATTTT
cdr3_length: 13; d_call: .; clone_size: .; v_call: TRBV7-2; j_call: TRBJ2-5; cdr3_aa: CASSRRVQETQYF; cdr3_nt: TGTGCCAGCAGTCGGCGGGTACAAGAGACCCAGTACTTC
cdr3_length: 15; d_call: .; clone_size: .; v_call: TRBV20-1; j_call: TRBJ1-6; cdr3_aa: CSARDRGSYNSPLHF; cdr3_nt: TGCAGTGCTAGAGACAGGGGCTCCTATAATTCACCCCTCCACTTT
cdr3_length: 18; d_call: .; clone_size: .; v_call: TRBV4-2; j_call: TRBJ2-1; cdr3_aa: CASSQGLSGLSSYNEQFF; cdr3_nt: TGTGCCAGCAGCCAAGGATTGAGCGGCTTGTCCTCCTACAATGAGCAGTTCTTC
cdr3_length: 15; d_call: .; clone_size: .; v_call: TRBV27; j_call: TRBJ1-6; cdr3_aa: CASSFGLGGDSPLHF; cdr3_nt: TGTGCCAGCAGTTTTGGGCTGGGGGGCGATTCACCCCTCCACTTT
cdr3_length: 16; d_call: .; clone_size: .; v_call: TRBV7-6; j_call: TRBJ2-3; cdr3_aa: CASSLARRGGSDTQYF; cdr3_nt: TGTGCCAGCAGCTTAGCGCGGCGGGGAGGCTCAGATACGCAGTATTTT
cdr3_length: 14; d_call: .; clone_size: .; v_call: TRBV6-1; j_call: TRBJ1-6; cdr3_aa: CASSGTAYNSPLHF; cdr3_nt: TGTGCCAGCAGTGGGACTGCTTATAATTCACCCCTCCACTTT
cdr3_length: 11; d_call: .; clone_size: .; v_call: TRBV2; j_call: TRBJ2-1; cdr3_aa: CATDTYNEQFF; cdr3_nt: TGTGCCACCGACACCTACAATGAGCAGTTCTTC
cdr3_length: 14; d_call: .; clone_size: .; v_call: TRBV5-1; j_call: TRBJ1-2; cdr3_aa: CASRPGTPAGGYTF; cdr3_nt: TGCGCCAGCAGGCCCGGGACTCCGGCTGGTGGCTACACCTTC
cdr3_length: 13; d_call: TRBD1; clone_size: .; v_call: TRBV5-8; j_call: TRBJ2-7; cdr3_aa: CASSHGTGDEQYF; cdr3_nt: TGTGCCAGCAGCCACGGGACAGGGGATGAGCAGTACTTC
cdr3_length: 16; d_call: .; clone_size: few; v_call: TRBV4-1; j_call: TRBJ2-1; cdr3_aa: CASSQDEAFETDEQFF; cdr3_nt: TGCGCCAGCAGCCAAGATGAGGCCTTTGAGACTGATGAGCAGTTCTTC
cdr3_length: 19; d_call: .; clone_size: .; v_call: TRBV27; j_call: TRBJ1-1; cdr3_aa: CASSLSLGQGFSSDTEAFF; cdr3_nt: TGTGCCAGCAGTTTATCCTTAGGGCAGGGTTTTTCGTCGGACACTGAAGCTTTCTTT
cdr3_length: 18; d_call: .; clone_size: .; v_call: TRBV11-2; j_call: TRBJ2-3; cdr3_aa: CASSLDGLRTRITDTQYF; cdr3_nt: TGTGCCAGCAGCTTAGATGGATTGAGAACCCGGATCACAGATACGCAGTATTTT
cdr3_length: 13; d_call: TRBD1; clone_size: .; v_call: TRBV2; j_call: TRBJ1-2; cdr3_aa: CAPMDRRLYGYTF; cdr3_nt: TGTGCCCCAATGGACAGGAGGCTGTATGGCTACACCTTC
cdr3_length: 18; d_call: .; clone_size: few; v_call: TRBV10-3; j_call: TRBJ1-2; cdr3_aa: CAISEHVGGPGLNYGYTF; cdr3_nt: TGTGCCATCAGTGAGCACGTTGGGGGACCTGGGTTAAACTATGGCTACACCTTC
cdr3_length: 15; d_call: .; clone_size: few; v_call: TRBV7-9; j_call: TRBJ1-2; cdr3_aa: CASSPAEGFGYGYTF; cdr3_nt: TGTGCCAGCAGTCCGGCCGAGGGATTTGGCTATGGCTACACCTTC
cdr3_length: 16; d_call: .; clone_size: .; v_call: TRBV5-1; j_call: TRBJ2-5; cdr3_aa: CASRPSLAPIQETQYF; cdr3_nt: TGCGCCAGCAGACCAAGCTTAGCACCGATCCAAGAGACCCAGTACTTC
cdr3_length: 18; d_call: TRBD1; clone_size: many; v_call: TRBV7-6; j_call: TRBJ2-7; cdr3_aa: CASSLIDSRDRGNHEQYF; cdr3_nt: TGTGCCAGCAGCTTAATCGATTCCCGGGACAGGGGAAACCACGAGCAGTACTTC
cdr3_length: 12; d_call: TRBD1; clone_size: .; v_call: TRBV12-3/TRBV12-4; j_call: TRBJ1-1; cdr3_aa: CASRQGLTEAFF; cdr3_nt: TGTGCCAGCAGACAGGGGCTCACTGAAGCTTTCTTT
cdr3_length: 15; d_call: TRBD1; clone_size: many; v_call: TRBV7-2; j_call: TRBJ2-1; cdr3_aa: CASSAPGQGGDEQFF; cdr3_nt: TGTGCCAGCAGCGCCCCGGGACAGGGTGGGGATGAGCAGTTCTTC
cdr3_length: 15; d_call: .; clone_size: many; v_call: TRBV28; j_call: TRBJ2-1; cdr3_aa: CASSLSTSSYNEQFF; cdr3_nt: TGTGCCAGCAGTTTAAGCACCTCCTCTTACAATGAGCAGTTCTTC
cdr3_length: 15; d_call: .; clone_size: .; v_call: TRBV7-2; j_call: TRBJ1-6; cdr3_aa: CASSQPYSYNSPLHF; cdr3_nt: TGTGCCAGCAGCCAACCTTACTCCTATAATTCACCCCTCCACTTT
cdr3_length: 13; d_call: .; clone_size: .; v_call: TRBV10-3; j_call: TRBJ2-5; cdr3_aa: CAISDRGRETQYF; cdr3_nt: TGTGCCATCAGTGACAGGGGTCGGGAGACCCAGTACTTC
cdr3_length: 15; d_call: .; clone_size: .; v_call: TRBV20-1; j_call: TRBJ1-1; cdr3_aa: CSAISPGRMNTEAFF; cdr3_nt: TGCAGTGCTATTTCGCCCGGACGGATGAACACTGAAGCTTTCTTT
cdr3_length: 13; d_call: TRBD1; clone_size: many; v_call: TRBV7-2; j_call: TRBJ1-2; cdr3_aa: CAILDRLNYGYTF; cdr3_nt: TGTGCCATCTTGGACAGGCTAAACTATGGCTACACCTTC
cdr3_length: 16; d_call: TRBD1; clone_size: .; v_call: TRBV5-1; j_call: TRBJ1-4; cdr3_aa: CASSEDRGLANEKLFF; cdr3_nt: TGCGCCAGCAGCGAAGACAGGGGGTTAGCTAATGAAAAACTGTTTTTT
cdr3_length: 15; d_call: TRBD1; clone_size: .; v_call: TRBV6-4; j_call: TRBJ2-3; cdr3_aa: CASSDSKGATDTQYF; cdr3_nt: TGTGCCAGCAGTGACTCGAAGGGGGCCACAGATACGCAGTATTTT
cdr3_length: 15; d_call: .; clone_size: .; v_call: TRBV27; j_call: TRBJ1-6; cdr3_aa: CASSLNGRSNSPLHF; cdr3_nt: TGTGCCAGCAGTTTAAACGGCAGGTCCAATTCACCCCTCCACTTT
cdr3_length: 16; d_call: .; clone_size: .; v_call: TRBV27; j_call: TRBJ1-5; cdr3_aa: CASSPRGGHSNQPQHF; cdr3_nt: TGTGCCAGCAGTCCTAGGGGGGGCCATAGCAATCAGCCCCAGCATTTT
cdr3_length: 14; d_call: TRBD1; clone_size: .; v_call: TRBV15; j_call: TRBJ1-1; cdr3_aa: CATSGDRALTEAFF; cdr3_nt: TGTGCCACCAGCGGGGACAGGGCCCTTACTGAAGCTTTCTTT
cdr3_length: 15; d_call: .; clone_size: .; v_call: TRBV27; j_call: TRBJ1-5; cdr3_aa: CASSPTTLDGQPQHF; cdr3_nt: TGTGCCAGCAGTCCTACGACACTCGACGGCCAGCCCCAGCATTTT
cdr3_length: 14; d_call: .; clone_size: few; v_call: TRBV28; j_call: TRBJ2-3; cdr3_aa: CASNLDRYTDTQYF; cdr3_nt: TGTGCCAGCAACCTAGACAGGTACACAGATACGCAGTATTTT
cdr3_length: 16; d_call: TRBD1; clone_size: many; v_call: TRBV7-2; j_call: TRBJ2-2; cdr3_aa: CASSLWDRGLAGELFF; cdr3_nt: TGTGCCAGCAGCCTGTGGGACAGGGGACTCGCCGGGGAGCTGTTTTTT
cdr3_length: 13; d_call: TRBD1; clone_size: .; v_call: TRBV27; j_call: TRBJ1-5; cdr3_aa: CASSPGGIQPQHF; cdr3_nt: TGTGCCAGCAGTCCAGGGGGCATACAGCCCCAGCATTTT
cdr3_length: 19; d_call: TRBD1; clone_size: .; v_call: TRBV3-1; j_call: TRBJ1-1; cdr3_aa: CASSQDWRVGQGAHTEAFF; cdr3_nt: TGTGCCAGCAGCCAAGATTGGCGAGTTGGACAGGGGGCTCACACTGAAGCTTTCTTT
cdr3_length: 11; d_call: .; clone_size: .; v_call: TRBV19; j_call: TRBJ2-7; cdr3_aa: CASTSGHEQYF; cdr3_nt: TGTGCCAGTACCTCAGGGCACGAGCAGTACTTC
cdr3_length: 14; d_call: .; clone_size: many; v_call: TRBV7-2; j_call: TRBJ2-2; cdr3_aa: CASSYLASTGELFF; cdr3_nt: TGTGCCAGCAGCTACCTTGCCTCTACCGGGGAGCTGTTTTTT
cdr3_length: 15; d_call: .; clone_size: .; v_call: TRBV12-3/TRBV12-4; j_call: TRBJ1-4; cdr3_aa: CASSWGPWADGGLFF; cdr3_nt: TGTGCCAGCAGTTGGGGCCCGTGGGCGGACGGGGGACTGTTTTTT
cdr3_length: 13; d_call: .; clone_size: .; v_call: TRBV7-6; j_call: TRBJ1-1; cdr3_aa: CASRLRQATEAFF; cdr3_nt: TGTGCCAGCAGGCTTAGACAGGCCACTGAAGCTTTCTTT
cdr3_length: 15; d_call: TRBD1; clone_size: .; v_call: TRBV7-8; j_call: TRBJ1-5; cdr3_aa: CASSPTGGLGQPQHF; cdr3_nt: TGTGCCAGCAGCCCGACAGGGGGCTTAGGTCAGCCCCAGCATTTT
cdr3_length: 14; d_call: .; clone_size: many; v_call: TRBV7-2; j_call: TRBJ1-2; cdr3_aa: CASSLGPYSKGYTF; cdr3_nt: TGTGCCAGCAGCTTAGGTCCCTACTCTAAGGGCTACACCTTC
cdr3_length: 14; d_call: .; clone_size: .; v_call: TRBV6-2/TRBV6-3; j_call: TRBJ1-1; cdr3_aa: CASSYARETLEAFF; cdr3_nt: TGTGCCAGCAGTTATGCCAGGGAGACTCTTGAAGCTTTCTTT
cdr3_length: 13; d_call: .; clone_size: .; v_call: TRBV7-8; j_call: TRBJ1-5; cdr3_aa: CASSWAGAQPQHF; cdr3_nt: TGTGCCAGCAGCTGGGCAGGGGCTCAGCCCCAGCATTTT
cdr3_length: 17; d_call: TRBD1; clone_size: few; v_call: TRBV19; j_call: TRBJ1-1; cdr3_aa: CASSILEPGGQDTEAFF; cdr3_nt: TGTGCCAGTAGTATCCTCGAGCCGGGGGGACAGGACACTGAAGCTTTCTTT
cdr3_length: 16; d_call: TRBD1; clone_size: .; v_call: TRBV7-9; j_call: TRBJ1-6; cdr3_aa: CASSSTPGQANSPLHF; cdr3_nt: TGTGCCAGCAGCTCGACGCCGGGACAGGCAAATTCACCCCTCCACTTT
cdr3_length: 15; d_call: .; clone_size: many; v_call: TRBV7-8; j_call: TRBJ2-7; cdr3_aa: CASSSSTAISYEQYF; cdr3_nt: TGTGCCAGCAGCTCGTCGACAGCTATATCCTACGAGCAGTACTTC
cdr3_length: 15; d_call: .; clone_size: .; v_call: TRBV7-8; j_call: TRBJ1-1; cdr3_aa: CASSREGVGEPEAFF; cdr3_nt: TGTGCCAGCAGCCGAGAGGGAGTAGGTGAACCTGAAGCTTTCTTT
cdr3_length: 19; d_call: TRBD2; clone_size: few; v_call: TRBV7-3; j_call: TRBJ2-5; cdr3_aa: CASSLIGGASGGDQETQYF; cdr3_nt: TGTGCCAGCAGCTTAATCGGGGGGGCTAGCGGGGGAGACCAAGAGACCCAGTACTTC
cdr3_length: 14; d_call: .; clone_size: .; v_call: TRBV12-5; j_call: TRBJ1-1; cdr3_aa: CASGRGGGNTEAFF; cdr3_nt: TGTGCTAGTGGGAGGGGCGGTGGGAACACTGAAGCTTTCTTT
cdr3_length: 13; d_call: .; clone_size: .; v_call: TRBV6-2/TRBV6-3; j_call: TRBJ2-5; cdr3_aa: CASSYEERETQYF; cdr3_nt: TGTGCCAGCAGTTACGAGGAGCGAGAGACCCAGTACTTC
cdr3_length: 16; d_call: TRBD1; clone_size: few; v_call: TRBV4-1; j_call: TRBJ2-1; cdr3_aa: CASSQEQGASYNEQFF; cdr3_nt: TGCGCCAGCAGCCAAGAGCAGGGGGCGTCCTACAATGAGCAGTTCTTC
cdr3_length: 16; d_call: .; clone_size: few; v_call: TRBV23-1; j_call: TRBJ2-7; cdr3_aa: CASSQLSARRSYEQYF; cdr3_nt: TGCGCCAGCAGTCAACTCAGTGCCAGGAGATCATACGAGCAGTACTTC
cdr3_length: 15; d_call: TRBD1; clone_size: .; v_call: TRBV6-2/TRBV6-3; j_call: TRBJ2-1; cdr3_aa: CASSSPGQGAVEQFF; cdr3_nt: TGTGCCAGCAGTTCCCCGGGACAGGGGGCGGTTGAGCAGTTCTTC
cdr3_length: 12; d_call: .; clone_size: .; v_call: TRBV29-1; j_call: TRBJ1-3; cdr3_aa: CSVEQAGNTIYF; cdr3_nt: TGCAGCGTTGAACAGGCGGGTAACACCATATATTTT
cdr3_length: 13; d_call: .; clone_size: few; v_call: TRBV7-9; j_call: TRBJ2-5; cdr3_aa: CASSSGAAETQYF; cdr3_nt: TGTGCCAGCAGCTCGGGTGCGGCAGAGACCCAGTACTTC
cdr3_length: 13; d_call: .; clone_size: .; v_call: TRBV7-9; j_call: TRBJ2-2; cdr3_aa: CASSRADTGELFF; cdr3_nt: TGTGCCAGCAGCCGAGCGGACACCGGGGAGCTGTTTTTT
cdr3_length: 12; d_call: .; clone_size: few; v_call: TRBV2; j_call: TRBJ1-2; cdr3_aa: CASRPALDSNTF; cdr3_nt: TGTGCCAGCAGGCCAGCCTTGGATTCGAACACCTTC
cdr3_length: 16; d_call: .; clone_size: .; v_call: TRBV27; j_call: TRBJ1-2; cdr3_aa: CASGLLDPYAGYGYTF; cdr3_nt: TGTGCCAGCGGGTTACTCGACCCCTACGCAGGTTATGGCTACACCTTC
cdr3_length: 16; d_call: .; clone_size: .; v_call: TRBV25-1; j_call: TRBJ2-5; cdr3_aa: CASSESRGTYKETQYF; cdr3_nt: TGTGCCAGCAGTGAATCCAGAGGGACATATAAAGAGACCCAGTACTTC